These T cell receptor beta chains were read from a single sample in a study of glioma-infiltrating T cells after dendritic cell vaccination. TCRdb's copy holds only in-frame clones and misses some; the assay was immunoSEQ multiplex PCR. The table includes 99,000 or so clones, 80% detected once. Sample: blood, taken after dendritic cell vaccination. The receptors derive from a human donor with glioblastoma. The CDR3 runs from the conserved cysteine through the conserved F or W. Each record gives: V gene, CDR3 length, J gene, clone size, D gene, CDR3 DNA, CDR3 protein. A D gene is named only where the DNA matches it firmly. Clone size appears in some rows only: once, few, many, or a class for an expanded clone.

>TRBV4-2|14|TRBJ1-2|-|-
TGTGCCAGCAGCCAGGTCCTAGCGGGCTATGGCTACACCTTC
CASSQVLAGYGYTF
>TRBV28|15|TRBJ1-4|-|TRBD1
TGTGCCAGCAGTTTATGGCAGGGGGAAGGGGAAAAACTGTTTTTT
CASSLWQGEGEKLFF
>TRBV10-3|16|TRBJ2-3|-|TRBD2
TGTGCCATCAGTGAGTCATGGGGGGGAAGCACAGATACGCAGTATTTT
CAISESWGGSTDTQYF
>TRBV28|15|TRBJ2-3|few|-
TGTGCCAGCAGTTTACCTAGTGAACTCACAGATACGCAGTATTTT
CASSLPSELTDTQYF
>TRBV15|18|TRBJ2-7|-|TRBD1
TGTGCCACCAGCAGAGATCCCCCGGGACAGGGAGGCATGCACGAGCAGTACTTC
CATSRDPPGQGGMHEQYF
>TRBV20-1|10|TRBJ1-1|once|-
TGCAGTGCTCGACTTGAAAGGGCTTTCTTT
CSARLERAFF
>TRBV28|15|TRBJ2-1|once|TRBD2
TGTGCCAGCAGTTTAGGGACTAGCGCATACAATGAGCAGTTCTTC
CASSLGTSAYNEQFF
>TRBV2|16|TRBJ2-3|-|TRBD2
TGTGCCAGCAGTAAACTAGCGGGGGGTACCACAGATACGCAGTATTTT
CASSKLAGGTTDTQYF
>TRBV7-8|14|TRBJ1-2|-|-
TGTGCCAGCAGCTCGGGGGGGGGACGAGGAGGCTACACCTTC
CASSSGGGRGGYTF
>TRBV27|14|TRBJ2-7|-|TRBD1
TGTGCCAGCGGTTCGACAGGGGGCGTTTACGAGCAGTACTTC
CASGSTGGVYEQYF
>TRBV5-1|15|TRBJ1-4|-|-
TGCGCCAGCAGCTTAGGGGGGGCAACTAATGAAAAACTGTTTTTT
CASSLGGATNEKLFF
>TRBV5-1|15|TRBJ2-5|-|TRBD1
TGCGCCAGCCGTTTAACCGGGACAGGGCAAGAGACCCAGTACTTC
CASRLTGTGQETQYF
>TRBV6-6|13|TRBJ2-7|-|TRBD2
TGTGCCAGCAGTTCGACTAGCGGGGTCGAGCAGTACTTC
CASSSTSGVEQYF
>TRBV4-1|19|TRBJ2-3|-|TRBD2
TGCGCCAGCAGCCAAGATTTTAGAACTAGCGGGGGAGCCACAGATACGCAGTATTTT
CASSQDFRTSGGATDTQYF
>TRBV5-4|12|TRBJ2-7|-|-
TGTGCCAGCAGCTTGGAAGGAGGCGAGCAGTACTTC
CASSLEGGEQYF
>TRBV5-1|14|TRBJ1-1|once|-
TGCGCCAGCGTCAACCGGGACAAGAACACTGAAGCTTTCTTT
CASVNRDKNTEAFF
>TRBV4-1|16|TRBJ2-5|-|-
TGCGCCAGCAGCCAACCCGGGACATCCTACCAAGAGACCCAGTACTTC
CASSQPGTSYQETQYF
>TRBV9|16|TRBJ2-6|-|TRBD2
TGTGCCAGCAATCTAGCGGGAGACCCTGGGGCCAACGTCCTGACTTTC
CASNLAGDPGANVLTF
>TRBV7-2|14|TRBJ1-2|-|-
TGTGCCAGCAGCTGGGACATGACGGCCTATGGCTACACCTTC
CASSWDMTAYGYTF
>TRBV18|14|TRBJ2-7|few|-
TGTGCCAGCTCACGGAACAGGTTACTATACGAGCAGTACTTC
CASSRNRLLYEQYF
>TRBV7-9|16|TRBJ2-2|-|TRBD1
TGTGCCAGCAGCCCTCACCCGGACAGGGGCACCGGGGAGCTGTTTTTT
CASSPHPDRGTGELFF
>TRBV29-1|11|TRBJ2-7|-|-
TGCAGCGTGCACGACAGCTACGAGCAGTACTTC
CSVHDSYEQYF
>TRBV7-3|12|TRBJ2-2|few|-
TGTGCCAGCAGTTCAGGGGTCGGGGAGCTGTTTTTT
CASSSGVGELFF
>TRBV30|19|TRBJ1-2|-|TRBD1
TGTGCCTGGAGAGTGAAATTCCCGGGACAGGGCGAATCCAACTATGGCTACACCTTC
CAWRVKFPGQGESNYGYTF
>TRBV7-9|14|TRBJ2-4|-|-
TGTGCCAGCAGCTTAGTCGAGGCGGCGAACATTCAGTACTTC
CASSLVEAANIQYF
>TRBV5-4|14|TRBJ2-5|-|-
TGTGCCAGCAGCGACCGCGGCTCACAAGAGACCCAGTACTTC
CASSDRGSQETQYF